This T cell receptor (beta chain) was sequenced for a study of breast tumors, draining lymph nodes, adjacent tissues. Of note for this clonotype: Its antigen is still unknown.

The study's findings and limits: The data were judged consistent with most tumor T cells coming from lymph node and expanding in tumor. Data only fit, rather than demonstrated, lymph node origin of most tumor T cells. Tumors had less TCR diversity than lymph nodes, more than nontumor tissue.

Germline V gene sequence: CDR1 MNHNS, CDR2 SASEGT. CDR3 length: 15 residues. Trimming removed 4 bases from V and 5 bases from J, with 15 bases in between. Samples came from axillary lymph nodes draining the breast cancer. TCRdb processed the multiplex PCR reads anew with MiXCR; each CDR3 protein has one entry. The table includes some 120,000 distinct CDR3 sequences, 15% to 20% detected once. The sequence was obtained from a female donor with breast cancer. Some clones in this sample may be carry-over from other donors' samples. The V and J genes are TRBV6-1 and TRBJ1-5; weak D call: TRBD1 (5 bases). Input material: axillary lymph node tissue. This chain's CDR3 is CASSVPGKNYQPQHF. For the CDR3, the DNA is TGTGCCAGCAGTGTACCAGGGAAAAACTATCAGCCCCAGCATTTT.